A selection of T cell receptor beta chains follows, all from one sample in a study of Ad26.COV2.S vaccination and SARS-CoV-2 variants. The protocol was immunoSEQ multiplex PCR, while the TCRdb copy is restricted to in-frame clones and leaves out a portion. The data show 350,000 to 450,000 clones, around nine tenths seen once. The input for sequencing was peripheral blood, taken in a trial of Ad26.COV2.S vaccine versus placebo. The source of these receptors is a person between 18 and 65 years old who received the Ad26.COV2.S COVID-19 vaccine or a placebo. The CDR3 runs from the conserved cysteine through the conserved F or W. D genes are given only for firm matches. A row's size may be missing; if present it is once, few, many or a size class.

clone_size | d_call | j_call | v_call | cdr3_nt | cdr3_aa
. | . | TRBJ1-2 | TRBV13 | TGTGCCAGCAGCTTGGGGGGTACTAACTATGGCTACACCTTC | CASSLGGTNYGYTF
. | TRBD1 | TRBJ2-7 | TRBV5-4 | TGTGCCAGCAGTTTAGACAGGGGGCGCGCCTACGAGCAGTACTTC | CASSLDRGRAYEQYF
. | . | TRBJ1-6 | TRBV6-1 | TGTGCCAGCAGTGCATACCTCGGACGGACTTATAATTCACCCCTCCACTTT | CASSAYLGRTYNSPLHF
few | . | TRBJ2-5 | TRBV5-4 | TGTGCCAGCAGCTTGGGCGACGGAAAAGAGACCCAGTACTTC | CASSLGDGKETQYF
. | . | TRBJ1-2 | TRBV18 | TGTGCCAGCTCACCGGAGACAGACCCTTTAGGCTACACCTTC | CASSPETDPLGYTF
. | . | TRBJ1-4 | TRBV21-1 | TGTGCCAGCAGACGAGGCGGACATAATGAAAAACTGTTTTTT | CASRRGGHNEKLFF
. | . | TRBJ2-7 | TRBV5-4 | TGTGCCAGCAGTCTTCTCCCGGACGAGCAGTACTTC | CASSLLPDEQYF
. | TRBD2 | TRBJ2-5 | TRBV29-1 | TGCAGCGTCGCGATTAGCGGGTCTCTAGAGACCCAGTACTTC | CSVAISGSLETQYF
. | . | TRBJ1-1 | TRBV10-3 | TGTGCCATCAGGGAGGTCAGTGAAGCTTTCTTT | CAIREVSEAFF
once | TRBD1 | TRBJ2-7 | TRBV5-6 | TGTGCCAGCAGCTCGCTTCCGGGACAGGGGTCCTACGAGCAGTACTTC | CASSSLPGQGSYEQYF
. | . | TRBJ2-1 | TRBV12-5 | TGTGCTAGTGTGATGGACAATGAGCAGTTCTTC | CASVMDNEQFF
. | . | TRBJ1-2 | TRBV12-3/TRBV12-4 | TGTGCCAGCAGTTTTGAGAGTTACTATGGCTACACCTTC | CASSFESYYGYTF
. | . | TRBJ1-1 | TRBV18 | TGTGCCAGCTCACCAGACAGTGTGCACACTGAAGCTTTCTTT | CASSPDSVHTEAFF
. | TRBD1 | TRBJ2-3 | TRBV7-3 | TGTGCCAGCAGCTCGGATGGGACAGCAGATACGCAGTATTTT | CASSSDGTADTQYF
. | TRBD2 | TRBJ2-3 | TRBV20-1 | TGCAGTGCTAGTAGCCTAGCGGGGGCCACAGATACGCAGTATTTT | CSASSLAGATDTQYF
once | . | TRBJ2-2 | TRBV6-5 | TGTGCCAGCAGGGATACTATGACTACCGGGGAGCTGTTTTTT | CASRDTMTTGELFF
. | . | TRBJ1-1 | TRBV7-9 | TGTGCCAGCCAGGGGCATGGCATGAACACTGAAGCTTTCTTT | CASQGHGMNTEAFF
. | . | TRBJ2-6 | TRBV5-1 | TGCGCCACGCCAGGGGTTTCCCCGGAGGGGGCCAACGTCCTGACTTTC | CATPGVSPEGANVLTF
. | . | TRBJ2-2 | TRBV4-1 | TGCGCCAGCAGCCAAGCAGGGGCCACCGGGGAGCTGTTTTTT | CASSQAGATGELFF
few | . | TRBJ1-5 | TRBV19 | TGTGCCAGTAGTATAGTAGGGGCCCCTGGGGATCAGCCCCAGCATTTT | CASSIVGAPGDQPQHF
. | TRBD1 | TRBJ1-1 | TRBV5-1 | TGCGCCAGCAGCGGGGGACAGGTAAACACTGAAGCTTTCTTT | CASSGGQVNTEAFF
. | . | TRBJ2-7 | TRBV10-1 | TGCGCCCCAAGTCCCAAGAGGGGCTACGAGCAGTACTTC | CAPSPKRGYEQYF
. | . | TRBJ2-1 | TRBV5-1 | TGCGCCAGCAGCTTGGAAGGCGGGGCCTACAATGAGCAGTTCTTC | CASSLEGGAYNEQFF
. | . | TRBJ2-1 | TRBV7-9 | TGTGCCAGCAGCGAGCAAATTGAGGAGCAGTTCTTC | CASSEQIEEQFF
few | . | TRBJ1-2 | TRBV4-3 | TGCGCCAGCAGCCAAATCCCCGGACAAGACTACACCTTC | CASSQIPGQDYTF
. | . | TRBJ2-5 | TRBV11-2 | TGTGCCAGCAGCTTGGGAGAGACCCAGTACTTC | CASSLGETQYF
. | TRBD1 | TRBJ2-7 | TRBV18 | TGTGCCAGCTCACCACGACAGGGGGACCCCTACGAGCAGTACTTC | CASSPRQGDPYEQYF
few | . | TRBJ1-1 | TRBV7-3 | TGTGCCAGCAGCCCCTCTCTGGGCATGGCTGAAGCTTTCTTT | CASSPSLGMAEAFF
. | . | TRBJ1-2 | TRBV25-1 | TGTGCCAGCCAAAACTTCTACAACTATGGCTACACCTTC | CASQNFYNYGYTF
. | . | TRBJ1-2 | TRBV5-4 | TGTGCCAGCAGCTTGGATTGGAGTGCGGGGGGCTACACCTTC | CASSLDWSAGGYTF
. | TRBD1 | TRBJ1-2 | TRBV28 | TGTGCCAGCCTTGGGGACAGGGGCTATGGCTACACCTTC | CASLGDRGYGYTF
. | . | TRBJ2-7 | TRBV10-2 | TGCGCCAGCAGGGGTGGGGCGTACGAGCAGTACTTC | CASRGGAYEQYF
. | TRBD1 | TRBJ2-1 | TRBV30 | TGTGCCTGTGCACAGGGGGCCTACAATGAGCAGTTCTTC | CACAQGAYNEQFF
few | TRBD1 | TRBJ2-1 | TRBV23-1 | TGCGCCAGCAGTCACAGGGGGACGCACGGCGATGAGCAGTTCTTC | CASSHRGTHGDEQFF
. | . | TRBJ1-4 | TRBV4-2 | TGTGCCAGCAGCTACGAGCGCACCGGGGAAAAACTGTTTTTT | CASSYERTGEKLFF
. | TRBD2 | TRBJ2-1 | TRBV7-2 | TGTGCCAGCAGCCCTGTCGGCGGGGGGTCCTACAATGAGCAGTTCTTC | CASSPVGGGSYNEQFF
. | . | TRBJ2-3 | TRBV5-6 | TGTGCCAGCAGCTTGGGGCAGCTCTCGACCCTAGATACGCAGTATTTT | CASSLGQLSTLDTQYF
. | . | TRBJ1-2 | TRBV5-6 | TGTGCCAGCAGCTTGGGAAGCGTAGGGACAAATGGCTACACCTTC | CASSLGSVGTNGYTF
. | TRBD1 | TRBJ1-1 | TRBV10-3 | TGTGCCATCAGTGAGTCTCAGGGGGCGAACACTGAAGCTTTCTTT | CAISESQGANTEAFF
. | TRBD1 | TRBJ1-5 | TRBV9 | TGTGCCAGCAGCCGACAGGGGAGCAATCAGCCCCAGCATTTT | CASSRQGSNQPQHF
few | . | TRBJ1-1 | TRBV7-3 | TGTGCCAGCAGCTTAACAGGGTGGAACACTGAAGCTTTCTTT | CASSLTGWNTEAFF
. | . | TRBJ2-1 | TRBV14 | TGTGCCAGCAGCCGACGACAGAGCTCCTACAATGAGCAGTTCTTC | CASSRRQSSYNEQFF
few | . | TRBJ1-6 | TRBV7-9 | TGTGCCAGCAGGCCGCCTCTCCACTTT | CASRPPLHF
. | . | TRBJ2-7 | TRBV19 | TGTGCCAGTAGTATCATTCCTGGGCAAGCATCCTACGAGCAGTACTTC | CASSIIPGQASYEQYF
once | TRBD2 | TRBJ2-3 | TRBV29-1 | TGCAGCGTTGAAGACCCTCGGACTAGTCGAGATACGCAGTATTTT | CSVEDPRTSRDTQYF
. | TRBD1 | TRBJ2-7 | TRBV2 | TGTGCCAGCAGTGAAGCGTTGGGGACAGGCGAGCAGTACTTC | CASSEALGTGEQYF
. | . | TRBJ1-3 | TRBV29-1 | TGCAGCGTTGAATCCGGAAACACCATATATTTT | CSVESGNTIYF
. | . | TRBJ2-7 | TRBV29-1 | TGCAGCGTTGGTCTTAACAGACTTACCTACGAGCAGTACTTC | CSVGLNRLTYEQYF
. | TRBD1 | TRBJ2-7 | TRBV5-1 | TGCGCCAGCAGCCAGGGACAGGGTATGGGCGAGCAGTACTTC | CASSQGQGMGEQYF
. | . | TRBJ2-2 | TRBV4-1 | TGCGCCAGCAGCCAAGAAGTCCAGGTCCGCGGGGAGCTGTTTTTT | CASSQEVQVRGELFF
. | TRBD2 | TRBJ2-7 | TRBV5-6 | TGTGCCAGCAGCTCCCGGACTAGCGGGGGCCTCTACGAGCAGTACTTC | CASSSRTSGGLYEQYF
. | . | TRBJ1-1 | TRBV6-5 | TGTGCCAGCGTTTCGATGAACACTGAAGCTTTCTTT | CASVSMNTEAFF
many | . | TRBJ1-1 | TRBV7-3 | TGTGCCAGCAGCCGGGGACCGAACACTGAAGCTTTCTTT | CASSRGPNTEAFF
. | TRBD1 | TRBJ2-7 | TRBV2 | TGTGCCAGCAGTTCGGGACAGGTCGCCTACGAGCAGTACTTC | CASSSGQVAYEQYF
. | . | TRBJ1-5 | TRBV6-5 | TGTGCCAGCAGTCCATTCTCTCGAGGCAATCAGCCCCAGCATTTT | CASSPFSRGNQPQHF
. | . | TRBJ1-2 | TRBV7-9 | TGTGCCAGCAACTCCGGACGCACAGGCGATGGCTACACCTTC | CASNSGRTGDGYTF